The 20 T cell receptor beta chains below come from one sample, sequenced in a study of T cells in Graves' hyperthyroidism and ophthalmopathy. Amplified TCR beta CDR3 regions came from RNA transcripts. When the TCR CDR3 underwent first-round RT-PCR, the HTBI primer set was used. TCRdb redid the calling of the multiplex PCR reads with MiXCR, one entry per CDR3 protein. Found here are a few hundred thousand distinct CDR3 sequences, 15% to 18% of them singletons; the top ten hold roughly 7.4%. The sample consisted of blood. The source of these receptors is a woman aged 18-35 years with Graves' hyperthyroidism.

The J gene is TRBJ2-1, the V gene TRBV7-2; 9 bases line up with TRBD2. With V trimmed by 8 bases and J by 7 bases, 12 bases remained unmatched. Germline assignment: CDR1 SGHTA and CDR2 FQGNSA. CDR3 size: 15 residues. CDR3 protein: CASSGRREGRNEQFF. DNA for the CDR3: TGTGCCAGCTCGGGGAGGCGGGAGGGCCGAAATGAGCAGTTCTTC.

This clonotype was recorded at least ten times. V gene TRBV11-2 combines with J gene TRBJ2-7; the D is unclear. The V end lost 5 bases, the J end lost 2 bases, and 4 bases lay between the germline ends. The CDR3 loop spans 11 amino acids. Germline-derived CDR1 and CDR2 are SGHAT and FQNNGV. CDR3 residues: CASSRPYEQYF. CDR3 DNA: TGTGCCAGCAGCCGGCCCTACGAGCAGTACTTC.

This clonotype was seen ten or more times. The chain combines TRBV20-1 with TRBJ2-1; 8 positions match TRBD2. The length of the CDR3 is 14 residues. Germline trimming cut 6 bases from V and 6 bases from J; bases unmatched to any gene: 10. CDR1 and CDR2 from the germline V gene are DFQATT and SNEGSKA (reference sequence). This CDR3 is CSAHSGTSGNEQFF. CDR3 DNA sequence: TGCAGTGCCCACTCCGGGACTAGTGGCAATGAGCAGTTCTTC.

This clonotype was detected ten times or more. The CDR3, as DNA: TGTGCCAGCAGCCAAGCAGGCGCGGGCGCTAATTCACCCCTCCACTTT. Translating gives CASSQAGAGANSPLHF. This chain joins TRBV3-1 and TRBJ1-6; D remains unclear. V was pared by 1 base and J by 6 bases, with 13 bases between. CDR3 length equals 16 residues. CDR1 and CDR2 (germline): LGHDT, YNNKEL (reference sequence).

In its sample, this clonotype was seen many times. The rearrangement joins TRBV7-2 to TRBJ2-2, with a possible D match to TRBD2 (7 bases). The CDR3 runs 16 residues. V lost 1 base, J lost 7 bases, and 16 bases lay in between. The germline CDR1 and CDR2 sequences are SGHTA and FQGNSA. The CDR3 nucleotides are TGTGCCAGCAGCTTAGTCGGCGGGAGCAGGGGCGGGGAGCTGTTTTTT. Protein: CASSLVGGSRGGELFF.

This clonotype was counted many times. V is TRBV6-1 and J is TRBJ2-7; TRBD2 matches 10 bases. CDR3 size: 16 residues. Trimming cost V 6 bases and J 2 bases; bases outside gene matches: 10. From germline, CDR1 is MNHNS and CDR2 SASEGT. The CDR3 DNA follows: TGTGCCAGCAGCGACCCAAGCGGGAGGGCAGCCTACGAGCAGTACTTC. Translation gives CASSDPSGRAAYEQYF.

There are many counts of this clonotype. This chain uses TRBV6-6 with TRBJ2-7; D possibly corresponds to TRBD1 (5 bases). The CDR3 covers 15 residues. Germline values: CDR1 MNHNY, CDR2 SVGAGI (reference sequence). V lost 2 bases, J lost 4 bases, and 15 bases lay in between. As DNA, the CDR3 is TGTGCCAGCAGTTACAGCCAGGGCGCGGAATACGAGCAGTACTTC. This codes for CASSYSQGAEYEQYF.

This clonotype was counted many times. The chain recombines TRBV20-1 with TRBJ2-7; TRBD1 matches at 8 bases. The CDR3 loop spans 15 amino acids. The germline V gene has CDR1 DFQATT and CDR2 SNEGSKA (reference sequence). Unmatched junction bases numbered 8, after V lost 0 bases and J lost 4 bases. The CDR3 coding sequence is TGCAGTGCTAGAGACGCGAAAGACAGGGGATACGAGCAGTACTTC. Translation gives CSARDAKDRGYEQYF.

This clonotype turned up a few times. The chain is built from TRBV15 and TRBJ2-5, with D perhaps TRBD2 (5 bases). CDR3 length equals 14 residues. V shed 3 bases and J shed 5 bases, with 13 bases lying between them. Germline lookup yields CDR1 LNHNV and CDR2 YYDKDF (reference sequence). The CDR3 is CATSSLLGGETQYF. The CDR3 DNA follows: TGTGCCACCAGCAGTCTCTTGGGCGGGGAGACCCAGTACTTC.

The chain combines TRBV7-9 with TRBJ2-5; 12 positions agree with TRBD2. The V segment lost 5 bases and the J segment 2 bases; nucleotides outside the gene matches: 6. Germline V CDR1 and CDR2: SEHNR, FQNEAQ (reference sequence). The CDR3 is 16 residues long. DNA of the CDR3: TGTGCCAGCAGCCACCCTGGACTAGCGGGGCAAGAGACCCAGTACTTC. Residues: CASSHPGLAGQETQYF.

This clonotype was recorded at least ten times. The gene calls are TRBV12-3 or TRBV12-4 and TRBJ2-5, with D hard to call. Trimming cost V 6 bases and J 5 bases, with 7 bases left between them. The CDR3 runs to 11 residues. The chain's CDR3 is CASSPGETQYF. In DNA, the CDR3 is TGTGCCAGCAGCCCCGGTGAGACCCAGTACTTC.

For this clonotype: A much more abundant neighbour one base away suggests this may be a read error. The J gene is TRBJ2-2, the V gene TRBV11-2; D remains ambiguous. In germline, CDR1 is SGHAT, CDR2 FQNNGV. The V gene lost 2 bases and the J gene lost 0 bases, with 10 bases spanning the gap. This CDR3 is 16 amino acids long. This CDR3 reads CASSLLLPSNTGELFF. The CDR3 nucleotides read TGTGCCAGCAGCTTATTGCTACCCTCGAACACCGGGGAGCTGTTTTTT.

This clonotype has at least ten counts. The chain's CDR3 is CASRGQTASNQPQHF. The CDR3 coding sequence is TGTGCCAGCAGGGGACAGACGGCAAGCAATCAGCCCCAGCATTTT. The chain employs TRBV2 and TRBJ1-5; 7 nucleotides agree with TRBD1. The junction had 6 bases not matched to a gene; V was cut back by 6 bases and J by 1 base. Germline V CDR1 and CDR2: SNHLY, FYNNEI. The CDR3 is 15 amino acids.

This chain links TRBV7-2 with TRBJ2-7; the match to TRBD2 covers 7 bases. CDR1 is SGHTA and CDR2 is FQGNSA in the germline V gene. After removal of 3 bases from V and 4 bases from J, the junction contained 18 bases not matched to a gene. This CDR3 has 18 amino acids. The CDR3 DNA reads TGTGCCAGCAGCTTGGCCCGGGGGACCGGGAGGAGGACGTACGAGCAGTACTTC. Protein product: CASSLARGTGRRTYEQYF.

In this sample, this clonotype turned up many times. The rearrangement links TRBV12-3 or TRBV12-4 to TRBJ2-1; D is perhaps TRBD1 (6 bases). The length of the CDR3 is 12 residues. Trimming pared 10 bases from V and 6 bases from J, leaving 13 bases between. CDR3 sequence reads: CANGQIPNEQFF. The CDR3 DNA is TGTGCCAACGGACAGATTCCCAATGAGCAGTTCTTC.

The chain recombines TRBV30 with TRBJ1-6; no definite D call. V shed 5 bases and J shed 8 bases, with 7 bases lying between them. Germline CDR1 is GTSNPN and CDR2 is SVGIG (reference sequence). The CDR3 runs to 11 residues. As DNA, the CDR3 is TGTGCCTGGCGTGGGGATTCACCCCTCCACTTT. Translation gives CAWRGDSPLHF.

This clonotype has just a few counts. V gene TRBV6-2 or TRBV6-3 combines with J gene TRBJ1-1, with a tentative D call TRBD1 (5 bases). Between the trimmed V and J ends, which lost 2 bases and 5 bases, there was a span of 12 bases. This CDR3 is built from 14 residues. Germline lookup yields CDR1 MNHEY and CDR2 SVGEGT. CDR3: CASSYRQMLTEAFF. Written as DNA, the CDR3 is TGTGCCAGCAGTTACAGACAGATGTTGACTGAAGCTTTCTTT.

This clonotype was detected many times. J is TRBJ2-7 and V is TRBV11-3, with TRBD1 matching 9 bases. Per the germline V gene, CDR1 is SGHNT and CDR2 is YENEEA. The CDR3 length is 18 residues. Unmatched junction bases numbered 15, after V lost 5 bases and J lost 1 base. CDR3 bases: TGTGCCAGCAGCACCGACTGGGGACAGGGTTATCGATCCTACGAGCAGTACTTC. Amino acid sequence: CASSTDWGQGYRSYEQYF.

This clonotype has ten or more counts. V gene TRBV6-2 or TRBV6-3 combines with J gene TRBJ2-7; the D gene is possibly TRBD2 (6 bases). From germline, CDR1 is MNHEY and CDR2 SVGEGT. V gave up 6 bases and J gave up 3 bases, with 15 bases separating them. The CDR3 runs 14 residues. The CDR3 region has the DNA TGTGCCAGCAGCCTAACTAGCTTGGTCTACGAGCAGTACTTC. This sequence encodes CASSLTSLVYEQYF.

This clonotype was picked up many times. This sequence joins TRBV12-3 or TRBV12-4 and TRBJ1-1; D unclear. This CDR3 has 10 residues. Trimming pared 1 base from V and 8 bases from J, leaving 2 bases between. The CDR3 is CASSLGEAFF. The CDR3 coding sequence is TGTGCCAGCAGTTTAGGGGAAGCTTTCTTT.